This T cell receptor beta chain was retrieved from a study of blood T cell repertoires in COVID-19. TCRdb's copy holds only in-frame clones and misses some; the assay was immunoSEQ multiplex PCR. The sample consists of 300,000 to 400,000 clones, about 88% of them appearing once. This CDR3 region has 16 residues. V gave up 0 bases and J gave up 0 bases; unmatched junction bases: 6. Germline V gene sequence: CDR1 SQVTM, CDR2 ANQGSEA. This TCR was recovered from a woman aged 18-29 years who had recovered from COVID-19. Sequenced input: PBMCs or T cells enriched from blood (not recorded which). The rearrangement links TRBV29-1 to TRBJ2-5; 8 bases agree with TRBD2. This CDR3 reads CSVEDSLAGNQETQYF. The DNA of the CDR3 is TGCAGCGTTGAAGATAGCCTAGCGGGCAACCAAGAGACCCAGTACTTC.